The 2 T cell receptor beta chains below come from one sample, sequenced in a study of CD8 T cells in ankylosing spondylitis. TCRdb re-analysed the 5' RACE reads in MiXCR, keeping a single row per CDR3 protein. The repertoire includes 300,000 to 400,000 distinct CDR3 sequences, roughly 20% of them detected once, and around 13% sits in the top ten. Sequenced input: blood, either unsorted or a sorted T cell fraction (not recorded which). The receptors stem from a male donor with ankylosing spondylitis or in good health (not recorded which).

The chain combines TRBV14 with TRBJ2-1; tentatively, D is TRBD1 (5 bases). CDR1 and CDR2 from the germline V gene are SGHDN and FVKESK. The CDR3 is 15 amino acids. V dropped 0 bases and J dropped 6 bases, with 12 bases sitting between them. The CDR3 bases are TGTGCCAGCAGCCAAGAAGGGCAGGGCTTCAATGAGCAGTTCTTC. Amino acids: CASSQEGQGFNEQFF. The complete variable domain, with remaining parts taken from reference TRBV14 and TRBJ2-1, reads EAGVTQFPSHSVIEKGQTVTLRCDPISGHDNLYWYRRVMGKEIKFLLHFVKESKQDESGMPNNRFLAERTGGTYSTLKVQPAELEDSGVYFCASSQEGQGFNEQFFGPGTRLTVL.

This rearrangement joins TRBV14 to TRBJ2-3; D is perhaps TRBD1 (8 bases). This CDR3 comprises 15 residues. CDR1 is SGHDN, CDR2 FVKESK, per germline. V shed 2 bases and J shed 9 bases, with 18 bases lying between them. This CDR3 is CASSQPRQGRDTQYF. DNA for the CDR3: TGTGCCAGCAGCCAACCCAGACAGGGGAGGGACACGCAGTATTTT.